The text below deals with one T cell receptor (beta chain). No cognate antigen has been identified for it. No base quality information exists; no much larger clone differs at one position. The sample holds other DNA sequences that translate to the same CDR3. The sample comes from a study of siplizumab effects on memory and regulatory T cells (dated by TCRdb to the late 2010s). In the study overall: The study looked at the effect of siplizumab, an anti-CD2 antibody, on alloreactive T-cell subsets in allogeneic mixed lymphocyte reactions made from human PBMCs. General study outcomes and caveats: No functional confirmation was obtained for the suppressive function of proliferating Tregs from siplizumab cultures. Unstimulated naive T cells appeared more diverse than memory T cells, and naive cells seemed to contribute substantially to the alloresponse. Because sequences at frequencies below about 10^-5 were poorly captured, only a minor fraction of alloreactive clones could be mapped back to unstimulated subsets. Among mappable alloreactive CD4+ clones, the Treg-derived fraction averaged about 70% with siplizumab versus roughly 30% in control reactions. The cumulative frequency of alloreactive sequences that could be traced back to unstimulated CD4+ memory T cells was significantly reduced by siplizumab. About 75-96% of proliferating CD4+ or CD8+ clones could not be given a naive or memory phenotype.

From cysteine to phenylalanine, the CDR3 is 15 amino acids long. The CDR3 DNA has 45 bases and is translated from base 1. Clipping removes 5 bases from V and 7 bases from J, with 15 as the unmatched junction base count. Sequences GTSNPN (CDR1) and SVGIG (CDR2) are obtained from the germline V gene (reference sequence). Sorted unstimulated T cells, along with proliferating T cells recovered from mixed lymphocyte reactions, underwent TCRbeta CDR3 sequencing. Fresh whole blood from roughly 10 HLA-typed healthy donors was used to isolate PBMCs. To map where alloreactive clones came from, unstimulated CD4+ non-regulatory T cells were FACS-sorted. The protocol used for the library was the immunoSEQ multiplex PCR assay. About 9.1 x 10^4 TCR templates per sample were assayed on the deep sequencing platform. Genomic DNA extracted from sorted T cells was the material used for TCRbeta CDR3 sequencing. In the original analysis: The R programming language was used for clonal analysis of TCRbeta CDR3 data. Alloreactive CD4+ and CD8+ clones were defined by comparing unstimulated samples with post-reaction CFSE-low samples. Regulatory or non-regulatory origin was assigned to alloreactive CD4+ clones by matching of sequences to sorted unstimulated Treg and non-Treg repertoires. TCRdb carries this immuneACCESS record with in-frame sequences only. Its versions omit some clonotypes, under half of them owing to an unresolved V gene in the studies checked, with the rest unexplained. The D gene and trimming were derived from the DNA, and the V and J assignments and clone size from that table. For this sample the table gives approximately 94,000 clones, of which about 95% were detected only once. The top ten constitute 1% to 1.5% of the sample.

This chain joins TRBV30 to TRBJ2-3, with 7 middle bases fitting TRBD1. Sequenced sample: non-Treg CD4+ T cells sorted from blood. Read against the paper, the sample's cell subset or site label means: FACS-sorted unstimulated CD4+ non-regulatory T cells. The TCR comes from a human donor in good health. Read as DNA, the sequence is TGTGCCTGGCGGCAGGCAGGGGGATTTGGTAATACGCAGTATTTT. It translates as CAWRQAGGFGNTQYF.